This entry describes one T cell receptor beta chain. Original data processing: Amplifying reference gene primers gave estimates of nucleated cell counts. Only in-frame clones appear in the TCRdb table, and some are missing; sequencing was by immunoSEQ multiplex PCR. V, J and clone size are those of that table, while D and trimming were read from the DNA. The profile shows tens of thousands of clones, approximately 90% of them singletons. This sample is part of a study of blood T cell repertoires in COVID-19. Study in general: Acute-phase and convalescent COVID-19 samples originated in the United States, Italy and Spain. T cells, B-cell-depleted T cells, or PBMCs provided the cDNA or gDNA that served as material.

CDR3 size: 14 residues. Germline loops: CDR1 SGHRS, CDR2 YFSETQ. Trimming shortened V by 0 bases and J by 4 bases, and 8 bases separated the two germline ends. The sample comprised peripheral blood. The chain carries TRBV5-1 and TRBJ1-5; D is unclear. The receptor comes from a male donor with acute or convalescent COVID-19. The CDR3: CASSLESINQPQHF. The CDR3 DNA reads TGCGCCAGCAGCTTGGAGAGCATTAATCAGCCCCAGCATTTT.